These 21 T cell receptor beta chains were sequenced from one sample in a study of blood T cell repertoires in COVID-19. Measured with immunoSEQ multiplex PCR; TCRdb has only the in-frame clones, and not every one. Counted here are some 87,000 clones, around four fifths occurring once; the ten biggest clones make up 12%. Material for sequencing was peripheral blood. The receptor set was obtained from a woman between 65 and 79 years old with active or convalescent COVID-19.

V usage is TRBV25-1 and J usage is TRBJ2-2, with D hard to call. Trimming stripped 9 bases from V and 3 bases from J, with 20 bases between. CDR1 is MGHDK, CDR2 SYGVNS, per germline. The CDR3 loop spans 16 amino acids. The CDR3 bases are TGTGCCAGGGGTACATGGATGGCCGGGTACACCGGGGAGCTGTTTTTT. Amino acids: CARGTWMAGYTGELFF.

The chain carries TRBV18 and TRBJ2-7; the D gene is possibly TRBD2 (6 bases). The CDR3 loop spans 15 amino acids. Germline CDR1 is KGHSH and CDR2 is LQKENI. Trimming took off 6 bases at V and 1 base at J, with 16 bases between the two ends. CDR3 protein: CASSPGGTVSYEQYF. CDR3 in DNA: TGTGCCAGCTCCCCCGGAGGGACGGTGTCCTACGAGCAGTACTTC.

This chain uses TRBV28 with TRBJ1-6, with 7 bases aligning to TRBD1. The J segment lost 9 bases and the V segment lost 3 bases, leaving 14 bases of the junction unmatched. CDR1 MDHEN and CDR2 SYDVKM come from the germline V gene. The CDR3 has 17 residues. CDR3 protein: CASSLAHDRVLSSPLHF. CDR3 bases: TGTGCCAGCAGTTTGGCTCATGACAGGGTTTTAAGTTCACCCCTCCACTTT.

The sample holds a few counts of this clone. This chain connects TRBV10-1 to TRBJ2-1, with 11 bases aligning to TRBD2. V lost 5 bases and J lost 9; bases outside the gene matches: 6. In germline, CDR1 is WNHNN, CDR2 SYGVQD (reference sequence). The CDR3 has 14 amino acids. CDR3: CASSPSGGSVEQFF. The CDR3 DNA follows: TGCGCCAGCAGTCCTAGCGGGGGGAGTGTTGAGCAGTTCTTC.

V gene TRBV18 combines with J gene TRBJ2-7, with D possibly TRBD2 on 6 matching bases. V lost 6 bases and J 3 bases, leaving 18 bases between the germline ends. The CDR3 runs 15 residues. Germline V gene sequence: CDR1 KGHSH, CDR2 LQKENI. CDR3 DNA sequence: TGTGCCAGCTCTACTGGTGACGGGGGATTCTACGAGCAGTACTTC. It is translated as CASSTGDGGFYEQYF.

V and J are TRBV10-3 and TRBJ2-7, with TRBD1 as a possible D gene (6 bases). This CDR3 region has 14 residues. Trimming took off 0 bases at V and 3 bases at J, with 9 bases between the two ends. Germline V gene lookup returns CDR1 ENHRY and CDR2 SYGVKD. In DNA form, the CDR3 reads TGTGCCATCAGTGAGTCAGGGACACTCTACGAGCAGTACTTC. Protein product: CAISESGTLYEQYF.

This chain uses TRBV4-2 with TRBJ1-1, with TRBD1 matching over 7 bases. This CDR3 region has 14 residues. Germline V gives CDR1 LGHNA, CDR2 YNFKEQ. Unmatched junction bases numbered 5, after V lost 4 bases and J lost 3 bases. CDR3 in DNA: TGTGCCAGCAGCCTACATGGGACAGACACTGAAGCTTTCTTT. Its translation is CASSLHGTDTEAFF.

The rearrangement joins TRBV16 to TRBJ1-2; tentatively, D is TRBD1 (6 bases). Deletions cut 1 base from V and 6 bases from J, with 27 bases between. Germline assignment: CDR1 KGHSY and CDR2 FQNENV. There are 19 residues in the CDR3. The CDR3 region is CASSQLLMSFGQLTDGYTF. CDR3 DNA sequence: TGTGCCAGCAGCCAATTACTAATGAGTTTCGGACAGTTGACGGATGGCTACACCTTC. Together with reference TRBV16 and TRBJ1-2, the CDR3 gives the full variable domain: GEEVAQTPKHLVRGEGQKAKLYCAPIKGHSYVFWYQQVLKNEFKFLISFQNENVFDETGMPKERFSAKCLPNSPCSLEIQATKLEDSAVYFCASSQLLMSFGQLTDGYTFGSGTRLTVV.

This clone was detected a few times. This chain links TRBV7-2 with TRBJ1-3, with D possibly being TRBD1 (6 bases). Germline V gene lookup returns CDR1 SGHTA and CDR2 FQGNSA. The ends were cut back, 2 bases at V and 2 bases at J, with 10 bases in the middle. CDR3 length: 15 residues. CDR3 amino acids: CASSLPRGAGNTIYF. DNA of the CDR3: TGTGCCAGCAGCTTACCCAGGGGAGCTGGAAACACCATATATTTT. The full variable domain, with the rest looked up from reference TRBV7-2 and TRBJ1-3, is GAGVSQSPSNKVTEKGKDVELRCDPISGHTALYWYRQSLGQGLEFLIYFQGNSAPDKSGLPSDRFSAERTGGSVSTLTIQRTQQEDSAVYLCASSLPRGAGNTIYFGEGSWLTVV.

This chain connects TRBV3-1 (or the pseudogene TRBV3-2) to TRBJ2-1; no clear D gene. Trimming cost V 0 bases and J 13 bases, with 10 bases left between them. This CDR3 spans 12 amino acids. Germline CDR1 and CDR2: LGHDT and YNNKEL (reference sequence). The CDR3 sequence: CASSQDLRVQFF. The CDR3 DNA sequence: TGTGCCAGCAGCCAAGATCTCCGAGTCCAGTTCTTC.

This rearrangement joins TRBV10-1 to TRBJ1-1; 7 nucleotides match TRBD1. Germline lookup yields CDR1 WNHNN and CDR2 SYGVQD (reference sequence). The J segment lost 1 base and the V segment lost 6 bases, leaving 2 bases of the junction unmatched. CDR3 length: 13 residues. Here the CDR3 reads CASSGQANTEAFF. CDR3 DNA: TGCGCCAGCAGCGGACAGGCGAACACTGAAGCTTTCTTT.

The chain combines TRBV2 with TRBJ2-5, with 13 bases lining up with TRBD2. The CDR3 length is 16 residues. Losses at the gene ends were 5 bases for V and 2 bases for J; bases not matched to a gene: 5. Per the germline V gene, CDR1 is SNHLY and CDR2 is FYNNEI. The CDR3 is CASSKGLAGAQETQYF. The CDR3 bases are TGTGCCAGCAGTAAAGGACTAGCGGGGGCTCAAGAGACCCAGTACTTC.

The chain recombines TRBV6-2 or TRBV6-3 with TRBJ2-3; D is possibly TRBD2 (5 bases). The V end lost 4 bases, the J end lost 8 bases, and 16 bases lay between the germline ends. The CDR3 runs to 14 residues. Per germline, CDR1 MNHEY and CDR2 SVGEGT. CDR3 coding DNA: TGTGCCAGCAGTTCTACTACCAGTGGGAGTACGCAGTATTTT. Translated, it gives CASSSTTSGSTQYF.

V gene TRBV9 combines with J gene TRBJ2-5, with D maybe TRBD2 (6 bases). Trimming removed 4 bases at V and 2 bases at J, with 18 bases between. Germline V gene lookup returns CDR1 SGDLS and CDR2 YYNGEE. The CDR3 consists of 16 residues. The CDR3 loop is CASSHTIGLHQETQYF. DNA for the CDR3: TGTGCCAGCAGCCATACGATTGGACTACATCAAGAGACCCAGTACTTC. The complete variable domain, with remaining parts taken from reference TRBV9 and TRBJ2-5, reads DSGVTQTPKHLITATGQRVTLRCSPRSGDLSVYWYQQSLDQGLQFLIQYYNGEERAKGNILERFSAQQFPDLHSELNLSSLELGDSALYFCASSHTIGLHQETQYFGPGTRLLVL.

In regard to this clone: The germline gene is not matched at one end of the junction; a read error may be the cause. V usage is TRBV15 and J usage is TRBJ2-7; 10 bases map to TRBD1. Germline CDR1 and CDR2: LNHNV and YYDKDF (reference sequence). This CDR3 region has 15 residues. CDR3 sequence: CATRRAGTGDEEQYF. DNA of the CDR3: TGTGCCACCAGGAGAGCCGGGACAGGGGATGAGGAGCAGTACTTC.

The chain uses TRBV11-2 and TRBJ1-2, with D uncertain. Deletions cut 7 bases from V and 4 bases from J, with 19 bases between. The CDR3 has 15 residues. The germline V gene encodes CDR1 SGHAT and CDR2 FQNNGV. The CDR3 loop is CASTPVEGNSYGYTF. The CDR3 nucleotides are TGTGCCAGCACCCCGGTGGAGGGTAACAGCTATGGCTACACCTTC.

This rearrangement joins TRBV7-2 to TRBJ2-5, with a possible D match to TRBD2 (5 bases). V gave up 4 bases and J gave up 6 bases, with 15 bases separating them. Germline CDR1 reads SGHTA; CDR2 reads FQGNSA. CDR3 size: 14 residues. Here the CDR3 DNA reads TGTGCCAGCAGCTCTAGTAGCGTCAGACAGACCCAGTACTTC. Translating gives CASSSSSVRQTQYF.

This clone showed up just once. CDR3 sequence: CASSLYRAGGSYEQYF. The CDR3 nucleotides read TGCGCCAGCAGCTTATACAGAGCGGGGGGAAGCTACGAGCAGTACTTC. The genes are TRBV5-1 and TRBJ2-7; 9 bases agree with TRBD2. The ends lost 2 bases at V and 3 bases at J; junction bases unmatched: 9. In germline, CDR1 is SGHRS, CDR2 YFSETQ. CDR3 length equals 16 residues. Looking up the rest from reference TRBV5-1 and TRBJ2-7 gives the full variable domain: KAGVTQTPRYLIKTRGQQVTLSCSPISGHRSVSWYQQTPGQGLQFLFEYFSETQRNKGNFPGRFSGRQFSNSRSEMNVSTLELGDSALYLCASSLYRAGGSYEQYFGPGTRLTVT.

The chain couples TRBV18 to TRBJ1-2; D gene unclear. The CDR3 is made up of 14 amino acids. The germline CDR1 and CDR2 sequences are KGHSH and LQKENI. Trimming removed 1 base at V and 5 bases at J, with 11 bases between. Written as DNA, the CDR3 is TGTGCCAGCTCACCACTCGACACCAATTATGGCTACACCTTC. It yields the protein CASSPLDTNYGYTF.

The rearrangement uses TRBV7-9 and TRBJ2-7, with D possibly TRBD1 on 6 matching bases. The CDR3 covers 14 residues. V dropped 5 bases and J dropped 2 bases, with 13 bases sitting between them. CDR1 SEHNR and CDR2 FQNEAQ come from the germline V gene (reference sequence). The CDR3 nucleotides read TGTGCCAGCAGCAAGGGGGACGTAGCCTACGAGCAGTACTTC. Translated, it gives CASSKGDVAYEQYF.

The chain recombines TRBV29-1 with TRBJ1-1; the match to TRBD1 covers 7 bases. The CDR3 runs 14 residues. Losses at the gene ends were 6 bases for V and 1 base for J; bases not matched to a gene: 8. The V gene's germline CDR1 is SQVTM and CDR2 ANQGSEA. Here the CDR3 reads CSVAPTGTNTEAFF. CDR3 DNA: TGCAGCGTCGCCCCGACAGGGACGAACACTGAAGCTTTCTTT.